Shown below are 6 T cell receptor beta chains from a single sample sequenced in a study of Tregs in tolerant kidney transplant recipients. Some clones are missing from TCRdb's copy, which holds only in-frame ones; the method was immunoSEQ multiplex PCR. The table includes tens of thousands of clones, around 83% detected once. Input material: CD4+ T cells from blood. The receptors were sampled from a human donor in good health.

The V call is TRBV23-1, the J call TRBJ1-4, with TRBD1 matching 7 bases. TRBV23-1 is filed as an ORF, its function uncertain. After removal of 2 bases from V and 3 bases from J, the junction contained 6 bases not matched to a gene. The CDR3 covers 16 residues. The CDR3 sequence: CASSQKGARPNEKLFF. The CDR3 nucleotides read TGCGCCAGCAGTCAAAAGGGGGCCCGACCTAATGAAAAACTGTTTTTT.

In its sample, this clone was seen a few times. The chain combines TRBV5-4 with TRBJ2-4, with TRBD1 as a possible D gene (5 bases). Per germline, CDR1 SGHNT and CDR2 YYREEE (reference sequence). Between the trimmed V and J ends, which lost 7 bases and 0 bases, there was a span of 17 bases. The CDR3 contains 16 residues. The chain's CDR3 is CASSRWGPEAKNIQYF. CDR3 DNA sequence: TGTGCCAGCTCCAGGTGGGGCCCTGAAGCCAAAAACATTCAGTACTTC.

The chain links TRBV18 to TRBJ1-6, with D perhaps TRBD1 (5 bases). Germline V CDR1 and CDR2: KGHSH, LQKENI. This CDR3 contains 14 residues. V was cut by 6 bases and J by 6 bases, with 12 bases left in between. The chain's CDR3 is CASSGGAPNSPLHF. As DNA, the CDR3 is TGTGCCAGCTCGGGTGGGGCGCCTAATTCACCCCTCCACTTT.

This chain connects TRBV15 to TRBJ1-5; D call uncertain. Trimming shortened V by 1 base and J by 0 bases, and 7 bases separated the two germline ends. Germline CDR1 is LNHNV and CDR2 is YYDKDF (reference sequence). This CDR3 is built from 15 residues. CDR3 loop: CATSRGRPSNQPQHF. The CDR3 region has the DNA TGTGCCACCAGCAGAGGACGGCCTAGCAATCAGCCCCAGCATTTT.

The chain uses TRBV30 and TRBJ1-3; 7 bases are shared with TRBD1. Germline V lookup: CDR1 GTSNPN, CDR2 SVGIG (reference sequence). J lost 4 bases, V lost 3 bases, and 0 bases had no gene match. CDR3 length: 12 amino acids. The CDR3 nucleotides read TGTGCCTGGAGAGGGGGCGGAAACACCATATATTTT. This codes for CAWRGGGNTIYF. Full variable domain (remainder filled in from reference TRBV30 and TRBJ1-3): SQTIHQWPATLVQPVGSPLSLECTVEGTSNPNLYWYRQAAGRGLQLLFYSVGIGQISSEVPQNLSASRPQDRQFILSSKKLLLSDSGFYLCAWRGGGNTIYFGEGSWLTVV.

The chain links TRBV4-3 to TRBJ2-1; D unclear. The germline V gene encodes CDR1 LGHNA and CDR2 YSLEER. The CDR3 loop spans 13 amino acids. Deletions cut 8 bases from V and 3 bases from J, with 11 bases between. CDR3 in amino acids: CASRGESYNEQFF. As DNA, the CDR3 is TGCGCCAGCCGCGGCGAGAGCTACAATGAGCAGTTCTTC.